This TCR beta chain is from a study of blood T cell repertoires in COVID-19. Study-wide context: From the United States, Italy and Spain came samples of acute and convalescent COVID-19. PBMCs, B-cell-depleted T cells, or T cells provided the cDNA or gDNA that made up the material.

A few counts support this clone. Authors' methods: Using reference gene primer amplification, nucleated cell counts were estimated. Assay: immunoSEQ multiplex PCR; the TCRdb copy retains only in-frame clones and omits some. From that table come the V and J calls and clone size; the DNA was used to work out D and trimming. The sample includes 300,000 to 400,000 clones, 70% to 90% of them seen just once. V shed 5 bases and J shed 0 bases, with 17 bases lying between them. Germline V gene lookup returns CDR1 MNHEY and CDR2 SVGEGT. The CDR3 sequence is 17 residues long. The clonotype originates from a woman aged 40 to 55 with acute COVID-19. This rearrangement joins TRBV6-2 or TRBV6-3 to TRBJ1-5, with no clear D. Sequencing was carried out using PBMCs or T cells enriched from blood (not recorded which). In DNA, the CDR3 is TGTGCCAGCAGTCAACGGAACACAGCTTATAGCAATCAGCCCCAGCATTTT. Amino acid sequence: CASSQRNTAYSNQPQHF.